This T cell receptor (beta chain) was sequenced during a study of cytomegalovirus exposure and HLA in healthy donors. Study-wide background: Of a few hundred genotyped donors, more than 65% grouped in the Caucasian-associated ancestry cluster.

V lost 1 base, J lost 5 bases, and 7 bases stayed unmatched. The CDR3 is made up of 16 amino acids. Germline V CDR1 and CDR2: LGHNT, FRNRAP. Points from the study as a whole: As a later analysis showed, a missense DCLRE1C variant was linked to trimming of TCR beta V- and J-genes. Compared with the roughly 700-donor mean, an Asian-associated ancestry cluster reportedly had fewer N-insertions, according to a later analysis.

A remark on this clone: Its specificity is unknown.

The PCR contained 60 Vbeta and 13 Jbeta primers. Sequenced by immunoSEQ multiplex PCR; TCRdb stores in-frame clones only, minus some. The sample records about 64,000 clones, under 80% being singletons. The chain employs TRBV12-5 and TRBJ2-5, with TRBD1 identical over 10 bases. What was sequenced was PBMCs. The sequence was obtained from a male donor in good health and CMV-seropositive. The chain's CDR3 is CASGLDPGQGLETQYF. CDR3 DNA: TGTGCTAGTGGTTTGGACCCGGGACAGGGGTTGGAGACCCAGTACTTC.